Reported below is one TCR beta chain. This specimen comes from a study of cytomegalovirus exposure and HLA in healthy donors. PCR primers comprised 60 Vbeta and 13 Jbeta primers. Method: immunoSEQ multiplex PCR; TCRdb's copy keeps in-frame clones and lacks some. The table shows roughly 200,000 clones, with just under 80% occurring only once. CDR3 length: 15 amino acids. Trimming left V 5 bases short and J 1 base short, with 11 bases between. The clonotype was recovered from a female donor in good health and CMV-seronegative. Sequenced input: PBMCs. This chain joins TRBV23-1 and TRBJ2-2; D is possibly TRBD2 (5 bases). TRBV23-1 has ORF status, its function being uncertain. The CDR3: CASSERALNTGELFF. The CDR3 DNA sequence: TGCGCCAGCAGTGAGAGGGCTTTGAACACCGGGGAGCTGTTTTTT.